This passage covers 15 T cell receptor beta chains from one sample sequenced in a study of cytotoxic CD8 clonotypes in ibrutinib-treated CLL. This table comes from immunoSEQ multiplex PCR, and its TCRdb copy is limited to in-frame clones, with some not included. The sample has approximately 160,000 clones, roughly 88% seen once. The sample was PBMCs, taken at disease progression, from a patient treated with ibrutinib. Receptors originate from a human donor with chronic lymphocytic leukemia.

The V call is TRBV5-6, the J call TRBJ1-1; TRBD1 matches at 9 bases. The V and J ends lost 1 base and 3 bases, in that order; junction bases with no gene match: 4. The CDR3 has 15 residues. CDR1 is SGHDT, CDR2 YYEEEE, per germline. The CDR3 DNA reads TGTGCCAGCAGCTTGTTCACAGGGGGCTACACTGAAGCTTTCTTT. This translates into CASSLFTGGYTEAFF.

The chain recombines TRBV18 with TRBJ2-3; D perhaps matches TRBD2 (6 bases). Trimming removed 8 bases at V and 4 bases at J, with 16 bases between. Germline V gene lookup returns CDR1 KGHSH and CDR2 LQKENI. The CDR3 loop spans 14 amino acids. DNA for the CDR3: TGTGCCAGCCTCCGGGATCCGGGAGCAGATACGCAGTATTTT. Residues: CASLRDPGADTQYF.

This rearrangement joins TRBV9 to TRBJ2-4; a weak D match, TRBD1 (6 bases). This CDR3 is 14 amino acids long. Germline V gene sequence: CDR1 SGDLS, CDR2 YYNGEE. V lost 2 bases to trimming and J lost 7 bases, with 13 bases between them. The DNA of the CDR3 is TGTGCCAGCAGCGTGAGCTCCCAGGGGAACATTCAGTACTTC. This gives the protein CASSVSSQGNIQYF.

The CDR3 is CASSQDRSRETQYF. CDR3 bases: TGCGCCAGCAGCCAAGATCGATCCCGGGAGACCCAGTACTTC. The chain has TRBV4-1 and TRBJ2-5; D gene unclear. CDR3 length: 14 amino acids. Germline assignment: CDR1 MGHRA and CDR2 YSYEKL. Trimming cost V 0 bases and J 5 bases, with 10 bases left between them.

The chain uses TRBV18 and TRBJ1-1; D might be TRBD1 (5 bases). The CDR3 is made up of 13 amino acids. Trimming removed 2 bases at V and 13 bases at J, with 17 bases between. CDR1 KGHSH and CDR2 LQKENI come from the germline V gene. CDR3 bases: TGTGCCAGCTCACCAGAAACGGCCACAGGAGTTTTCTTT. This sequence encodes CASSPETATGVFF.

The chain couples TRBV2 to TRBJ2-7; possible D gene TRBD1, 6 bases. The CDR3 runs to 12 residues. Germline V gives CDR1 SNHLY, CDR2 FYNNEI. Trimming stripped 6 bases from V and 5 bases from J, with 11 bases between. The CDR3 reads CASSGTGNEQYF. The CDR3 DNA reads TGTGCCAGCAGCGGAACAGGGAACGAGCAGTACTTC. Using reference TRBV2 and TRBJ2-7 for the parts outside the CDR3, the full variable domain is EPEVTQTPSHQVTQMGQEVILRCVPISNHLYFYWYRQILGQKVEFLVSFYNNEISEKSEIFDDQFSVERPDGSNFTLKIRSTKLEDSAMYFCASSGTGNEQYFGPGTRLTVT.

The chain carries TRBV9 and TRBJ2-7; 8 bases agree with TRBD2. With V trimmed by 3 bases and J by 2 bases, 7 bases remained unmatched. The germline V gene has CDR1 SGDLS and CDR2 YYNGEE. This CDR3 is built from 15 residues. CDR3 in DNA: TGTGCCAGCAGCGCCCGGGGGGGGTCAACCTACGAGCAGTACTTC. Amino acids: CASSARGGSTYEQYF.

This chain joins TRBV6-5 and TRBJ2-3; tentatively, D is TRBD1 or TRBD2 (5 bases each). Trimming shortened V by 2 bases and J by 4 bases, and 10 bases separated the two germline ends. CDR3 length: 14 amino acids. Germline values: CDR1 MNHEY, CDR2 SVGAGI. CDR3 sequence reads: CASSYGRGPDTQYF. CDR3 sequence (DNA): TGTGCCAGCAGTTACGGACGGGGCCCAGATACGCAGTATTTT.

This rearrangement joins TRBV6-5 to TRBJ2-5; D remains unclear. The CDR3 loop spans 15 amino acids. The germline V gene encodes CDR1 MNHEY and CDR2 SVGAGI. V lost 1 base, J lost 5 bases, and 14 bases lay in between. CDR3 nucleotides: TGTGCCAGCAGTTACTTAGGTGTGGTTGAGGAGACCCAGTACTTC. This sequence encodes CASSYLGVVEETQYF.

The rearrangement links TRBV7-2 to TRBJ2-2; D not certain. Between the trimmed V and J ends, which lost 1 base and 6 bases, there was a span of 9 bases. The length of the CDR3 is 14 residues. Germline lookup yields CDR1 SGHTA and CDR2 FQGNSA. The CDR3 DNA reads as TGTGCCAGCAGCTTAGGAATGGTCGCCGGGGAGCTGTTTTTT. It is translated as CASSLGMVAGELFF.

The chain recombines TRBV11-2 with TRBJ1-1; D not resolved. V was pared by 4 bases and J by 0 bases, with 6 bases between. The CDR3 runs to 13 residues. The V gene's germline CDR1 is SGHAT and CDR2 FQNNGV. The DNA of the CDR3 is TGTGCCAGCAGCTCGAGATTGAACACTGAAGCTTTCTTT. This translates into CASSSRLNTEAFF.

The V and J genes are TRBV4-3 and TRBJ1-2, with TRBD1 as a possible D gene (6 bases). Germline V lookup: CDR1 LGHNA, CDR2 YSLEER. The CDR3 sequence is 16 residues long. The V and J ends lost 6 bases and 0 bases respectively, with 17 bases between them. This chain's CDR3 is CASRYREGGANYGYTF. CDR3 DNA: TGCGCCAGCAGATACAGGGAAGGGGGAGCTAACTATGGCTACACCTTC.

To note about this clone: The junction departs from the called germline gene at one end, perhaps through a read error. V gene TRBV7-7 combines with J gene TRBJ2-1; 8 bases fit TRBD2. There are 15 residues in the CDR3. CDR1 and CDR2 (germline): SSHAT, FNYEAQ (reference sequence). The CDR3 is CASSLDRGGFNEQFF. In nucleotides, the CDR3 is TGTGCTAGCAGCTTAGATCGGGGGGGTTTCAATGAGCAGTTCTTC. The full variable domain, with the rest looked up from reference TRBV7-7 and TRBJ2-1, is GAGVSQSPRYKVTKRGQDVTLRCDPISSHATLYWYQQALGQGPEFLTYFNYEAQPDKSGLPSDRFSAERPEGSISTLTIQRTEQRDSAMYRCASSLDRGGFNEQFFGPGTRLTVL.

The V and J genes are TRBV5-1 and TRBJ1-3, with no clear D. The CDR3 spans 17 residues. V lost 0 bases, J lost 2 bases, and 15 bases lay in between. Germline V gives CDR1 SGHRS, CDR2 YFSETQ. CDR3 DNA sequence: TGCGCCAGCAGCTTGGGCCCTGACGAGAGGACTGGAAACACCATATATTTT. Encoded protein: CASSLGPDERTGNTIYF. The full variable domain, completed using reference TRBV5-1 and TRBJ1-3, is KAGVTQTPRYLIKTRGQQVTLSCSPISGHRSVSWYQQTPGQGLQFLFEYFSETQRNKGNFPGRFSGRQFSNSRSEMNVSTLELGDSALYLCASSLGPDERTGNTIYFGEGSWLTVV.

The genes are TRBV19 and TRBJ1-2, with 7 bases lining up with TRBD1. V shed 3 bases, J shed 5 bases, and the junction held 9 bases outside the gene matches. The germline CDR1 and CDR2 sequences are LNHDA and SQIVND (reference sequence). CDR3 length equals 15 residues. CDR3: CASSISLDRAYGYTF. CDR3 nucleotides: TGTGCCAGTAGTATTAGTCTAGACAGGGCTTATGGCTACACCTTC. The full variable domain, its missing parts supplied by reference TRBV19 and TRBJ1-2, is DGGITQSPKYLFRKEGQNVTLSCEQNLNHDAMYWYRQDPGQGLRLIYYSQIVNDFQKGDIAEGYSVSREKKESFPLTVTSAQKNPTAFYLCASSISLDRAYGYTFGSGTRLTVV.